These 16 T cell receptor beta chains came from one sample sequenced in a study of cytomegalovirus exposure and HLA in healthy donors (dated by TCRdb to 2016 to 2017). Receptors were amplified or captured by the immunoSEQ multiplex PCR assay. For the multiplex PCR, a mixture combining 60 forward primers for TCR Vbeta segments and 13 reverse primers for TCR Jbeta segments was used. Held by TCRdb, this immuneACCESS table contains in-frame sequences only and omits some clones. Under half of the omission traces to an unresolved V gene where checked; the cause of the rest is unknown. The sample includes 85,000 to 100,000 clones, with around 74% observed a single time. Of the sample, more than 6% falls within the top ten clones. The specimen was PBMCs. The receptor source for this set is a man aged 35 to 55 in good health and CMV-seropositive.

This chain links TRBV27 with TRBJ1-4; 8 positions agree with TRBD1. Per the germline V gene, CDR1 is MNHEY and CDR2 is SMNVEV (reference sequence). CDR3 size: 16 residues. The trim removed 2 bases at V and 7 bases at J, leaving 9 bases unmatched. CDR3 bases: TGTGCCAGCAGTTTACAGGGGGCCCTGAGGGGTGAAAAACTGTTTTTT. Its translation: CASSLQGALRGEKLFF.

DNA for the CDR3: TGTGCCAGTAGTATCAGGGATCCTGGAAACACCATATATTTT. Translation gives CASSIRDPGNTIYF. J is TRBJ1-3 and V is TRBV19; a weak D match, TRBD1 (5 bases). Germline V lookup: CDR1 LNHDA, CDR2 SQIVND (reference sequence). The CDR3 runs to 14 residues. Trimming took 3 bases from V and 2 from J, leaving 8 bases between them.

This chain uses TRBV29-1 with TRBJ2-2; 8 bases match TRBD1. V shed 3 bases and J 0 bases; nucleotides not matched to a gene: 6. The CDR3 sequence is 16 residues long. The V gene's germline CDR1 is SQVTM and CDR2 ANQGSEA. The CDR3 is CSVERTGPPNTGELFF. In nucleotides, the CDR3 is TGCAGCGTTGAGCGGACAGGGCCCCCGAACACCGGGGAGCTGTTTTTT.

This clone was picked up one time. V gene TRBV5-5 combines with J gene TRBJ1-4; D gene ambiguous. Germline CDR1 reads SGHKS; CDR2 reads YYEKEE (reference sequence). The V end lost 4 bases, the J end lost 7 bases, and 8 bases lay between the germline ends. The CDR3 consists of 12 residues. CDR3 region: CASSVLGEKLFF. The CDR3 DNA reads as TGTGCCAGCAGCGTCCTCGGTGAAAAACTGTTTTTT. The whole variable domain, remainder taken from reference TRBV5-5 and TRBJ1-4, is DAGVTQSPTHLIKTRGQQVTLRCSPISGHKSVSWYQQVLGQGPQFIFQYYEKEERGRGNFPDRFSARQFPNYSSELNVNALLLGDSALYLCASSVLGEKLFFGSGTQLSVL.

V gene TRBV6-4 combines with J gene TRBJ2-3; 7 bases agree with TRBD2. Losses at the gene ends were 2 bases for V and 6 bases for J; bases not matched to a gene: 8. The CDR3 covers 15 residues. The V gene's germline CDR1 is MRHNA and CDR2 SNTAGT. CDR3 DNA: TGTGCCAGCAGTGACGGAGCGGGACGTGGGGATACGCAGTATTTT. It yields the protein CASSDGAGRGDTQYF.

DNA for the CDR3: TGTGCCAGCAGTTCCACCTCTAGCGGGGGAAGGGAGACCCAGTACTTC. Its translation: CASSSTSSGGRETQYF. V usage is TRBV5-4 and J usage is TRBJ2-5, with 10 positions matching TRBD2. The CDR3 runs to 16 residues. CDR1 is SGHNT, CDR2 YYREEE, per germline (reference sequence). Trimming removed 5 bases from V and 5 bases from J; junction bases left unmatched: 12.

This rearrangement joins TRBV6-5 to TRBJ2-2; D is ambiguous. Between the trimmed V and J ends, which lost 6 bases and 6 bases, there was a span of 11 bases. The CDR3 has 13 residues. From germline, CDR1 is MNHEY and CDR2 SVGAGI. In nucleotides, the CDR3 is TGTGCCAGCAGGGCTTTAAACCCCGGGGAGCTGTTTTTT. As protein: CASRALNPGELFF.

The sample holds a few counts of this clone. This chain connects TRBV9 to TRBJ1-2; unclear D gene. V was cut by 4 bases and J by 5 bases, with 12 bases left in between. Germline lookup yields CDR1 SGDLS and CDR2 YYNGEE. This CDR3 has 13 residues. The CDR3 loop reads CASSLEGGYGYTF. The CDR3 region has the DNA TGTGCCAGCAGCCTCGAGGGCGGGTATGGCTACACCTTC.

The rearrangement uses TRBV9 and TRBJ2-1; 11 bases align to TRBD2. V was pared by 4 bases and J by 10 bases, with 10 bases of the junction left unmatched. Germline V gene sequence: CDR1 SGDLS, CDR2 YYNGEE. CDR3 length: 15 amino acids. The chain's CDR3 is CASSPRLSGRDEQFF. In DNA, the CDR3 is TGTGCCAGCAGCCCCCGCCTTAGCGGGAGGGACGAGCAGTTCTTC.

The CDR3 sequence: CASSSGWVRAEQYF. Written as DNA, the CDR3 is TGCGCCAGCAGCTCGGGTTGGGTAAGAGCCGAGCAGTACTTC. The rearrangement uses TRBV5-1 and TRBJ2-5, with D unresolved. The J call may be wrong; the DNA end is better matched by TRBJ2-7. CDR3 size: 14 residues. Per the germline V gene, CDR1 is SGHRS and CDR2 is YFSETQ.

The rearrangement links TRBV5-1 to TRBJ2-7; 9 bases line up with TRBD2. Germline V lookup: CDR1 SGHRS, CDR2 YFSETQ. The CDR3 runs to 15 residues. Trimming took 2 bases from V and 0 from J; bases not matched to a gene: 3. The CDR3 DNA reads as TGCGCCAGCAGCTTAGAAGCGGGGGGCTCCTACGAGCAGTACTTC. Its protein is CASSLEAGGSYEQYF. Full variable domain (missing parts from reference TRBV5-1 and TRBJ2-7): KAGVTQTPRYLIKTRGQQVTLSCSPISGHRSVSWYQQTPGQGLQFLFEYFSETQRNKGNFPGRFSGRQFSNSRSEMNVSTLELGDSALYLCASSLEAGGSYEQYFGPGTRLTVT.

The J gene is TRBJ2-2, the V gene TRBV28, with D possibly TRBD1 on 6 matching bases. The CDR3 extends over 13 amino acids. Germline loops: CDR1 MDHEN, CDR2 SYDVKM. Trimming left V 4 bases short and J 3 bases short, with 6 bases between. This chain's CDR3 is CASSYRDTGELFF. In nucleotides, the CDR3 is TGTGCCAGCAGTTACAGGGACACCGGGGAGCTGTTTTTT.

The chain is built from TRBV23-1 and TRBJ1-5; D remains unclear. TRBV23-1 is filed as an ORF, its function uncertain. V was trimmed by 3 bases and J by 7 bases, leaving 19 bases between them. The CDR3 is 16 amino acids. CDR3 residues: CASSHRDGKGDQPQHF. In DNA, the CDR3 is TGCGCCAGCAGTCACCGCGACGGAAAAGGAGACCAGCCCCAGCATTTT.

V is TRBV6-5 and J is TRBJ2-7, with D maybe TRBD2 (6 bases). The CDR3 covers 11 residues. Germline CDR1 reads MNHEY; CDR2 reads SVGAGI. The V gene lost 11 bases and the J gene lost 3 bases, with 11 bases spanning the gap. The CDR3 loop is CACGGSYEQYF. CDR3 in DNA: TGTGCCTGTGGGGGGAGCTACGAGCAGTACTTC.

The chain couples TRBV28 to TRBJ2-7; TRBD2 matches at 9 bases. Germline V gene lookup returns CDR1 MDHEN and CDR2 SYDVKM. The V segment lost 7 bases and the J segment 3 bases; nucleotides outside the gene matches: 7. This CDR3 is built from 14 residues. Written as DNA, the CDR3 is TGTGCCAGCACCAGTAGCGGGAGACTCTACGAGCAGTACTTC. Translating it yields CASTSSGRLYEQYF.

V is TRBV5-6 and J is TRBJ2-1, with D tentatively TRBD1 (6 bases). The length of the CDR3 is 14 residues. The V end lost 7 bases, the J end lost 7 bases, and 18 bases lay between the germline ends. Germline lookup yields CDR1 SGHDT and CDR2 YYEEEE. CDR3 amino acids: CASCLGTSLNEQFF. In nucleotides, the CDR3 is TGTGCCAGCTGTTTGGGGACATCGCTAAATGAGCAGTTCTTC.